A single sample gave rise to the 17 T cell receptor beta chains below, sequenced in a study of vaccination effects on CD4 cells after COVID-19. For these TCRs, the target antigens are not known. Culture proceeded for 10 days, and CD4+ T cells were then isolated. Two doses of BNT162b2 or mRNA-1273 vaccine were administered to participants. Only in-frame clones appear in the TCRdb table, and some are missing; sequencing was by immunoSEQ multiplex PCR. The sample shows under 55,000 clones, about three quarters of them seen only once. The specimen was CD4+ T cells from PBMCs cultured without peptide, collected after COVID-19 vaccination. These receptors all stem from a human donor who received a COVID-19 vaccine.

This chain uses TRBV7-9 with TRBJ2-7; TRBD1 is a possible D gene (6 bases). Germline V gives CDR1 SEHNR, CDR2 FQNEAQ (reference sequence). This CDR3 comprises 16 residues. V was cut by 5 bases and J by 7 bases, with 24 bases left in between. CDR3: CASSPLGQSPRVEQYF. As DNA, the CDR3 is TGTGCCAGCAGCCCGTTGGGACAATCCCCGCGGGTGGAGCAGTACTTC.

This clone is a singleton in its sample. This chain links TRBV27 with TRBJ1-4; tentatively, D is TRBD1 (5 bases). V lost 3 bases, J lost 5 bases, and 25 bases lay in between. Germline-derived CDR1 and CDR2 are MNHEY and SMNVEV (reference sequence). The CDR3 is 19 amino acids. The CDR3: CASSFKQPAPTETNEKLFF. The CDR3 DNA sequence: TGTGCCAGCAGTTTCAAGCAACCGGCCCCGACAGAGACAAATGAAAAACTGTTTTTT.

CDR3 sequence reads: CASSLVGRASYEQYF. The CDR3 DNA reads TGTGCCAGCAGCTTAGTTGGCAGGGCGTCCTACGAGCAGTACTTC. The chain has TRBV13 and TRBJ2-7; a weak D match, TRBD1 (5 bases). The CDR3 covers 15 residues. V was clipped by 1 base and J by 1 base, with 11 bases between them. Germline V gene sequence: CDR1 PRHDT, CDR2 FYEKMQ (reference sequence).

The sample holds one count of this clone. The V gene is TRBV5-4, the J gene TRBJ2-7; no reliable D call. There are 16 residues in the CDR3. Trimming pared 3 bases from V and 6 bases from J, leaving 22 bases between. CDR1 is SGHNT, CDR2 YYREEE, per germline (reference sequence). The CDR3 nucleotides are TGTGCCAGCAGCTCCCCCGGGTATCCCGGCGGAAGCGAGCAGTACTTC. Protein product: CASSSPGYPGGSEQYF. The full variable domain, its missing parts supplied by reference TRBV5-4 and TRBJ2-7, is ETGVTQSPTHLIKTRGQQVTLRCSSQSGHNTVSWYQQALGQGPQFIFQYYREEENGRGNFPPRFSGLQFPNYSSELNVNALELDDSALYLCASSSPGYPGGSEQYFGPGTRLTVT.

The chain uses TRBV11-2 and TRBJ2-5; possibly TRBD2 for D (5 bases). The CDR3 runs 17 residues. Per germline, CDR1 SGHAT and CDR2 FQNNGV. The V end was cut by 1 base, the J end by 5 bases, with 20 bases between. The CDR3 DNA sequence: TGTGCCAGCAGCTTAGGTACCCTCCCCGCGGGCCGGGAGACCCAGTACTTC. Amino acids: CASSLGTLPAGRETQYF.

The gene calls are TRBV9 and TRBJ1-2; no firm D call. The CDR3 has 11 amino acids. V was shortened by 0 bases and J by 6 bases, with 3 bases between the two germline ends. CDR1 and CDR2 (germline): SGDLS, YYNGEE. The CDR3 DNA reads TGTGCCAGCAGCGTAGGGCATGGCTACACCTTC. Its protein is CASSVGHGYTF.

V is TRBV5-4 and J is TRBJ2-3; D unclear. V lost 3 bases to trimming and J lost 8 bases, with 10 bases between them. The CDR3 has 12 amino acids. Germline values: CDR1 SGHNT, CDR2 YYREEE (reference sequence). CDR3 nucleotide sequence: TGTGCCAGCAGCTCCCAGGCTGCTACGCAGTATTTT. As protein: CASSSQAATQYF.

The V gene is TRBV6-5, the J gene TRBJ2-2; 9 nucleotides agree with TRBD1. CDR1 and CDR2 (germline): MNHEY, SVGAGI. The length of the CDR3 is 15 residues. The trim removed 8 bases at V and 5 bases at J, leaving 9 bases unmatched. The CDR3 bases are TGTGCCAGCCGCAGGGACAGGGTTATAACCGGGGAGCTGTTTTTT. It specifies CASRRDRVITGELFF.

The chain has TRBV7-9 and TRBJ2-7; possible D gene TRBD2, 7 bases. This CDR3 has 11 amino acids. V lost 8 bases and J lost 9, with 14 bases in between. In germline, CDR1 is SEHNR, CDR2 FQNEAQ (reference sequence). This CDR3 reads CASGGGLGQYF. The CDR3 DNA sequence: TGTGCCAGCGGGGGGGGGCTCGGGCAGTACTTC. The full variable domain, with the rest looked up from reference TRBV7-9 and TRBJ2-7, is DTGVSQNPRHKITKRGQNVTFRCDPISEHNRLYWYRQTLGQGPEFLTYFQNEAQLEKSRLLSDRFSAERPKGSFSTLEIQRTEQGDSAMYLCASGGGLGQYFGPGTRLTVT.

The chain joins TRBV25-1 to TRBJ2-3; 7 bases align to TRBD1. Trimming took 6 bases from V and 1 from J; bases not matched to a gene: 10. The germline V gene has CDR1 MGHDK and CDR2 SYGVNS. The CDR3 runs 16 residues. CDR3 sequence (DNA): TGTGCCAGCAGCTTAGGTGCGACAGGGCGCACAGATACGCAGTATTTT. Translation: CASSLGATGRTDTQYF.

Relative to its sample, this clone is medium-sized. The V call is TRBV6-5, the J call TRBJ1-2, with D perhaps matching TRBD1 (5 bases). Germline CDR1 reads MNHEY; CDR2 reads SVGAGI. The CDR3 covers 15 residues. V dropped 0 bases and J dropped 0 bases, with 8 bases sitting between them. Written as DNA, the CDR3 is TGTGCCAGCAGTTACTCGCGACAGTCTAACTATGGCTACACCTTC. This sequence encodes CASSYSRQSNYGYTF.

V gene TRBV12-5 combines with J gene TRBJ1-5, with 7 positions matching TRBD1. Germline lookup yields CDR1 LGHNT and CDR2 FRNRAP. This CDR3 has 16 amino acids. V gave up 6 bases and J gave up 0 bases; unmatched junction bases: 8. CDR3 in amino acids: CASGGGGPDSNQPQHF. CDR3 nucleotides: TGTGCTAGTGGCGGAGGGGGCCCTGATAGCAATCAGCCCCAGCATTTT.

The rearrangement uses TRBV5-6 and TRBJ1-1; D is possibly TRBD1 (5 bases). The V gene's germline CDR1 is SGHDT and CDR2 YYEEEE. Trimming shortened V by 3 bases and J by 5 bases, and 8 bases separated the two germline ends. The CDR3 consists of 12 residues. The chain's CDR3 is CASSWGRTEAFF. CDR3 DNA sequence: TGTGCCAGCAGCTGGGGACGGACTGAAGCTTTCTTT.

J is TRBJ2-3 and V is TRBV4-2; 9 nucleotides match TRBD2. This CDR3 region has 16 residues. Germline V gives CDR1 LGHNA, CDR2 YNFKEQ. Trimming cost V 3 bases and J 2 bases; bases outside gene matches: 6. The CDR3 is CASSHWGGGDTDTQYF. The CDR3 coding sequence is TGTGCCAGCAGCCATTGGGGCGGGGGGGACACAGATACGCAGTATTTT.

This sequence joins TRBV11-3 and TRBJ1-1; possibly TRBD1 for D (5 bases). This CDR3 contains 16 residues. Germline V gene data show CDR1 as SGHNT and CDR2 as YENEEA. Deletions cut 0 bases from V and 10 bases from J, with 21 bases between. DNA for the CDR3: TGTGCCAGCAGCTTAGACCTCGGGGCAGGGCCTTCAATAGCTTTCTTT. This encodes CASSLDLGAGPSIAFF.

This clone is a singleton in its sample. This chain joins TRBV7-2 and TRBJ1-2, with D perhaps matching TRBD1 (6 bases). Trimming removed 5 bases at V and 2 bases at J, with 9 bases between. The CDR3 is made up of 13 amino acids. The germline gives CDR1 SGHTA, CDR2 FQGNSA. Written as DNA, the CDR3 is TGTGCCAGCAGCCGTACAGGGAACTATGGCTACACCTTC. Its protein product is CASSRTGNYGYTF.

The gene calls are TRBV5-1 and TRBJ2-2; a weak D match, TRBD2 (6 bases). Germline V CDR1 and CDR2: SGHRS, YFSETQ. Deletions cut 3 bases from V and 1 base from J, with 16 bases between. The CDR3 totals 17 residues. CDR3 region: CASSSSGTFQNTGELFF. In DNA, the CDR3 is TGCGCCAGCAGCTCCAGTGGGACTTTTCAGAACACCGGGGAGCTGTTTTTT.